The 19 T cell receptor beta chains given below trace back to one sample, sequenced in a study of technical replicates of blood from several donors (dated by TCRdb to the late 2010s). The library was prepared using the immunoSEQ multiplex PCR assay. Imported from immuneACCESS, the table was reduced by TCRdb to in-frame sequences with V and J called. These copies leave out some clones; in studies compared against another copy, an unresolved V gene accounts for under half, and the cause of the remainder is not known. The sample contains tens of thousands of clones, just under 95% of them found a single time. More than 0.25% of the sample comes from the top ten. The source material was T cells isolated from PBMCs. All receptors derive from a human donor in good health.

This clone has only one observation. V and J are TRBV7-2 and TRBJ1-6; D is unresolved. Looked up from germline, CDR1 is SGHTA and CDR2 is FQGNSA. CDR3 length: 17 amino acids. V lost 4 bases, J lost 5 bases, and 18 bases lay in between. DNA of the CDR3: TGTGCCAGCAGCTCAGGCCCGGCGGGCACCAATAATTCACCCCTCCACTTT. Its protein is CASSSGPAGTNNSPLHF.

V usage is TRBV29-1 and J usage is TRBJ1-1; D not resolved. Deletions cut 5 bases from V and 6 bases from J, with 10 bases between. CDR3 length: 11 residues. Germline loops: CDR1 SQVTM, CDR2 ANQGSEA. For the CDR3, the DNA is TGCAGCGTTTCGAGGCAGTCTGAAGCTTTCTTT. Translation: CSVSRQSEAFF.

The CDR3 loop reads CASRRALTGDNEKLFF. In nucleotides, the CDR3 is TGCGCCAGCAGACGCGCTTTAACGGGGGATAATGAAAAACTGTTTTTT. The chain links TRBV5-1 to TRBJ1-4, with D perhaps matching TRBD1 (5 bases). The germline V and J ends were trimmed by 5 bases and 4 bases, with 18 bases remaining between them. In germline, CDR1 is SGHRS, CDR2 YFSETQ. This CDR3 spans 16 amino acids.

This chain uses TRBV13 with TRBJ2-7; 11 nucleotides align to TRBD2. The CDR3 contains 14 residues. Germline V gene sequence: CDR1 PRHDT, CDR2 FYEKMQ (reference sequence). V dropped 6 bases and J dropped 2; count of bases not matched to a gene: 3. CDR3 loop: CASRGTSGTYEQYF. The DNA for the CDR3 is TGTGCCAGCAGAGGGACTAGCGGTACCTACGAGCAGTACTTC.

The rearrangement joins TRBV7-9 to TRBJ1-2, with D maybe TRBD1 (5 bases). Trimming removed 1 base from V and 9 bases from J, with 6 bases in between. This CDR3 has 11 amino acids. Germline-derived CDR1 and CDR2 are SEHNR and FQNEAQ (reference sequence). The CDR3 here is CASSLDRSYTF. CDR3 DNA: TGTGCCAGCAGCTTAGACAGGAGCTACACCTTC.

The chain couples TRBV29-1 to TRBJ2-7; D not certain. The V gene lost 1 base and the J gene lost 3 bases, with 10 bases spanning the gap. In germline, CDR1 is SQVTM, CDR2 ANQGSEA. This CDR3 is built from 13 residues. The CDR3 DNA reads TGCAGCGTTGAAGTTGCGGCAGTCTACGAGCAGTACTTC. This encodes CSVEVAAVYEQYF.

The chain recombines TRBV19 with TRBJ1-2; the D gene is possibly TRBD1 (6 bases). V was shortened by 7 bases and J by 6 bases, with 12 bases between the two germline ends. The germline CDR1 and CDR2 sequences are LNHDA and SQIVND (reference sequence). The CDR3 runs to 12 residues. This chain's CDR3 is CASKRGGDGYTF. CDR3 nucleotides: TGTGCCAGTAAAAGAGGGGGAGATGGCTACACCTTC.

The rearrangement links TRBV6-6 to TRBJ2-7; 9 bases map to TRBD1. Germline-derived CDR1 and CDR2 are MNHNY and SVGAGI (reference sequence). The V and J ends lost 0 bases and 6 bases, in that order; junction bases with no gene match: 9. The CDR3 runs 16 residues. The DNA of the CDR3 is TGTGCCAGCAGTTACTCCCAACGGGGACAGGGATCCGAGCAGTACTTC. Translated, it gives CASSYSQRGQGSEQYF.

The V gene is TRBV19, the J gene TRBJ2-3; the D gene is possibly TRBD2 (5 bases). CDR3 length equals 16 residues. Looked up from germline, CDR1 is LNHDA and CDR2 is SQIVND (reference sequence). V dropped 5 bases and J dropped 0 bases, with 15 bases sitting between them. This CDR3 reads CASSFADYSSTDTQYF. In DNA, the CDR3 is TGTGCCAGTAGTTTTGCCGACTACTCTAGCACAGATACGCAGTATTTT.

The chain is built from TRBV5-4 and TRBJ1-2; the D gene is possibly TRBD1 (6 bases). This CDR3 is built from 13 residues. V gave up 2 bases and J gave up 8 bases, with 13 bases separating them. The germline gives CDR1 SGHNT, CDR2 YYREEE (reference sequence). CDR3 coding DNA: TGTGCCAGCAGCTTAACAGGGACACAAGGCTACACCTTC. This codes for CASSLTGTQGYTF.

This sequence joins TRBV11-2 and TRBJ2-7; unclear D gene. Trimming removed 3 bases at V and 6 bases at J, with 18 bases between. CDR1 is SGHAT, CDR2 FQNNGV, per germline. The CDR3 is 15 residues long. CDR3 protein: CASSFPAAVAGEQYF. For the CDR3, the DNA is TGTGCCAGCAGCTTCCCCGCGGCGGTTGCTGGCGAGCAGTACTTC.

V and J are TRBV7-9 and TRBJ2-5, with 7 bases aligning to TRBD1. J lost 5 bases, V lost 5 bases, and 20 bases had no gene match. CDR3 length: 18 amino acids. The germline CDR1 and CDR2 sequences are SEHNR and FQNEAQ (reference sequence). CDR3 coding DNA: TGTGCCAGCAGCAGAACTGAGGGGGCAGGGATGGGTGCGGAGACCCAGTACTTC. Protein sequence: CASSRTEGAGMGAETQYF.

The V gene is TRBV19, the J gene TRBJ1-1; D is possibly TRBD1 (6 bases). The CDR3 has 13 amino acids. Trimming removed 7 bases at V and 2 bases at J, with 11 bases between. CDR1 is LNHDA, CDR2 SQIVND, per germline (reference sequence). The CDR3 sequence is CASIGGPNTEAFF. DNA of the CDR3: TGTGCCAGTATCGGGGGGCCAAACACTGAAGCTTTCTTT.

The chain carries TRBV27 and TRBJ2-5, with unresolved D. CDR3 length: 13 amino acids. Per the germline V gene, CDR1 is MNHEY and CDR2 is SMNVEV (reference sequence). V was clipped by 9 bases and J by 5 bases, with 16 bases between them. The CDR3 DNA reads as TGTGCCAGTTCGACCCGAGGAGAGGAGACCCAGTACTTC. Translation: CASSTRGEETQYF.

In its sample, this clone was seen once. The chain is built from TRBV19 and TRBJ2-7; D gene uncertain. The CDR3 runs to 15 residues. CDR1 and CDR2 from the germline V gene are LNHDA and SQIVND (reference sequence). The V end lost 4 bases, the J end lost 1 base, and 14 bases lay between the germline ends. The CDR3, as DNA: TGTGCCAGTAGTACCGGCGGCGGAATTTCCTACGAGCAGTACTTC. This translates into CASSTGGGISYEQYF.

This clone was seen only a few times. The gene calls are TRBV6-5 and TRBJ2-5, with TRBD1 matching 7 bases. Trimming removed 7 bases from V and 5 bases from J; junction bases left unmatched: 13. Germline V gives CDR1 MNHEY, CDR2 SVGAGI. This CDR3 comprises 15 residues. The CDR3 DNA follows: TGTGCCAGCATTCCCTCCAGGGGGTCAGGGGAGACCCAGTACTTC. Translated: CASIPSRGSGETQYF.

The chain joins TRBV11-3 to TRBJ2-4; TRBD1 aligns across 10 bases. The CDR3 covers 16 residues. Germline CDR1 and CDR2: SGHNT and YENEEA. Losses at the gene ends were 6 bases for V and 0 bases for J; bases not matched to a gene: 5. CDR3 sequence (DNA): TGTGCCAGCAGTCCCCGGGACAGGGGAGCCAAAAACATTCAGTACTTC. This sequence encodes CASSPRDRGAKNIQYF.

This chain joins TRBV11-2 and TRBJ2-1; 7 bases are a match to TRBD2. The length of the CDR3 is 16 residues. Germline lookup yields CDR1 SGHAT and CDR2 FQNNGV. V shed 5 bases and J 4 bases; nucleotides not matched to a gene: 11. The CDR3 loop reads CASSTHSGLFYNEQFF. The CDR3 DNA reads TGTGCCAGCAGCACCCATAGCGGGCTCTTTTACAATGAGCAGTTCTTC.

The chain recombines TRBV5-4 with TRBJ2-1, with D tentatively TRBD2 (6 bases). The CDR3 totals 13 residues. V was pared by 0 bases and J by 7 bases, with 8 bases between. Germline V CDR1 and CDR2: SGHNT, YYREEE (reference sequence). This CDR3 reads CASSLAGGNEQFF. The CDR3 nucleotides read TGTGCCAGCAGCTTGGCCGGGGGAAATGAGCAGTTCTTC.